This record covers a single T cell receptor beta chain. The data were obtained in a study of control samples from healthy donors and cancer patients. Produced via immunoSEQ multiplex PCR; TCRdb's table is partial and in-frame only. The table has 84,000 or so clones, about nine tenths seen once. V was trimmed by 3 bases and J by 2 bases, leaving 8 bases between them. Germline V gene sequence: CDR1 MNHEY, CDR2 SMNVEV (reference sequence). The CDR3 length is 13 residues. This sequence joins TRBV27 and TRBJ2-7; possibly TRBD1 for D (5 bases). The specimen sequenced was blood. This TCR derives from a man aged 45-65 years in good health. CDR3 protein: CASSFDRTYEQYF. CDR3 DNA sequence: TGTGCCAGCAGTTTTGACAGAACCTACGAGCAGTACTTC.